A single sample gave rise to the 18 T cell receptor beta chains below, sequenced in a study of shared clonotypes between healthy human individuals. Libraries were prepared by immunoSEQ multiplex PCR; TCRdb keeps only in-frame clonotypes and omits some of them. This table holds some 1.1 million clones, around 77% found once. Sequencing was done on a sample of memory CD4+ T cells from PBMCs. The subset denotes: CD45RA-negative fraction. All receptors come from a man younger than 30 in good health. Some clones in this sample may be carry-over from other donors' samples.

The chain is built from TRBV7-8 and TRBJ2-3, with TRBD1 identical over 7 bases. The CDR3 totals 13 residues. J lost 7 bases, V lost 4 bases, and 5 bases had no gene match. The germline CDR1 and CDR2 sequences are SGHVS and FQNEAQ. The CDR3 DNA is TGTGCCAGCAGCTCCCTACAGGGGAATACGCAGTATTTT. Protein: CASSSLQGNTQYF.

A remark on this clone: Other DNA sequences in the same sample also yield this CDR3. The chain joins TRBV28 to TRBJ2-5; D might be TRBD1 or TRBD2, each matching 5 bases. This CDR3 region has 13 residues. Germline V lookup: CDR1 MDHEN, CDR2 SYDVKM. V shed 2 bases and J shed 4 bases, with 8 bases lying between them. The CDR3 spells CASSLSGGETQYF. The CDR3 nucleotides are TGTGCCAGCAGTTTAAGTGGGGGAGAGACCCAGTACTTC. Full variable domain (rest looked up from reference TRBV28 and TRBJ2-5): DVKVTQSSRYLVKRTGEKVFLECVQDMDHENMFWYRQDPGLGLRLIYFSYDVKMKEKGDIPEGYSVSREKKERFSLILESASTNQTSMYLCASSLSGGETQYFGPGTRLLVL.

The chain has TRBV27 and TRBJ2-7; no firm D call. With 1 base removed from V and 3 bases from J, the gap between germline ends came to 7 bases. The CDR3 contains 13 residues. CDR1 and CDR2 from the germline V gene are MNHEY and SMNVEV (reference sequence). In DNA, the CDR3 is TGTGCCAGCAGTTTATATCAGGACTACGAGCAGTACTTC. Its translation is CASSLYQDYEQYF.

V usage is TRBV5-8 and J usage is TRBJ2-7, with D unresolved. CDR1 SGHTS and CDR2 YDEGEE come from the germline V gene. The V gene lost 4 bases and the J gene lost 0 bases, with 11 bases spanning the gap. This CDR3 has 14 amino acids. CDR3 loop: CASSSLGISYEQYF. The CDR3 DNA follows: TGTGCCAGCAGCAGTCTGGGGATCTCCTACGAGCAGTACTTC.

V is TRBV6-5 and J is TRBJ1-6; D is perhaps TRBD1 (6 bases). V was shortened by 0 bases and J by 10 bases, with 16 bases between the two germline ends. Germline V gene sequence: CDR1 MNHEY, CDR2 SVGAGI. The CDR3 covers 16 residues. The CDR3 DNA reads TGTGCCAGCAGTTACTCGAGGTCGGGGGGCGGGTCACCCCTCCACTTT. This codes for CASSYSRSGGGSPLHF.

This chain connects TRBV27 to TRBJ1-2; 8 nucleotides line up with TRBD1. With 5 bases clipped from V and 5 bases from J, the junction kept 4 bases outside the gene matches. CDR3 size: 13 residues. Germline V gene data show CDR1 as MNHEY and CDR2 as SMNVEV (reference sequence). This chain's CDR3 is CASSRQGWYGYTF. CDR3 coding DNA: TGTGCCAGCAGTCGACAGGGGTGGTATGGCTACACCTTC.

The chain combines TRBV28 with TRBJ2-7, with D uncertain. The V end lost 6 bases, the J end lost 1 base, and 10 bases lay between the germline ends. CDR3 size: 13 residues. The germline CDR1 and CDR2 sequences are MDHEN and SYDVKM. The CDR3 DNA reads as TGTGCCAGCAGCTTTGGGGAATCCTACGAGCAGTACTTC. It translates to CASSFGESYEQYF.

The gene calls are TRBV11-2 and TRBJ1-4; the D is unclear. This CDR3 has 14 residues. CDR1 is SGHAT and CDR2 is FQNNGV in the germline V gene. The germline V and J ends were trimmed by 4 bases and 8 bases, with 14 bases remaining between them. The CDR3 loop reads CASSSSTPREKLFF. CDR3 bases: TGTGCCAGCAGCTCCAGTACTCCAAGGGAAAAACTGTTTTTT.

The chain couples TRBV30 to TRBJ1-2; D may be TRBD1 (5 bases). The CDR3 runs to 12 residues. V gave up 1 base and J gave up 8 bases, with 11 bases separating them. Germline V gene sequence: CDR1 GTSNPN, CDR2 SVGIG (reference sequence). CDR3 protein: CAWSETYRGYTF. In DNA, the CDR3 is TGTGCCTGGAGTGAAACTTACAGGGGCTACACCTTC.

This chain uses TRBV11-2 with TRBJ2-5; no reliable D call. This CDR3 contains 14 residues. The ends were cut back, 10 bases at V and 5 bases at J, with 20 bases in the middle. Germline assignment: CDR1 SGHAT and CDR2 FQNNGV. CDR3 loop: CATKLTGPLETQYF. Here the CDR3 DNA reads TGTGCCACCAAGCTCACCGGCCCCCTGGAGACCCAGTACTTC.

This clone occurred once. This chain links TRBV19 with TRBJ2-5; the D is unclear. The germline V gene encodes CDR1 LNHDA and CDR2 SQIVND (reference sequence). The CDR3 has 13 residues. The V end was cut by 1 base, the J end by 4 bases, with 7 bases between. CDR3 DNA: TGTGCCAGTAGTATAGCCAGTTTAGAGACCCAGTACTTC. Translation: CASSIASLETQYF.

The gene calls are TRBV2 and TRBJ2-7; 14 bases fit TRBD2. The CDR3 consists of 18 residues. V shed 6 bases and J 5 bases; nucleotides not matched to a gene: 15. From germline, CDR1 is SNHLY and CDR2 FYNNEI. CDR3 bases: TGTGCCAGCAGCCTGACTAGCGGGAGGGCCGACCGGCCGCACGAGCAGTACTTC. Its protein product is CASSLTSGRADRPHEQYF.

This chain uses TRBV6-6 with TRBJ2-4; 12 bases line up with TRBD2. CDR3 length: 15 amino acids. Losses at the gene ends were 6 bases for V and 4 bases for J; bases not matched to a gene: 4. The germline V gene encodes CDR1 MNHNY and CDR2 SVGAGI (reference sequence). The DNA of the CDR3 is TGTGCCAGCAGCCCCGGGACTAGCGGGAAAAACATTCAGTACTTC. Translation: CASSPGTSGKNIQYF.

The chain is built from TRBV5-6 and TRBJ2-5; D possibly uses TRBD1 or TRBD2 (6 bases each). Trimming removed 3 bases at V and 5 bases at J, with 14 bases between. This CDR3 spans 14 amino acids. Germline V lookup: CDR1 SGHDT, CDR2 YYEEEE. The chain's CDR3 is CASSSYREVETQYF. The CDR3 DNA follows: TGTGCCAGCAGCTCATACAGGGAGGTGGAGACCCAGTACTTC.

CDR3 amino acids: CASSQRTGSSYEQYF. The CDR3 nucleotides read TGCGCCAGCAGCCAACGGACGGGCAGCTCCTACGAGCAGTACTTC. The rearrangement links TRBV4-3 to TRBJ2-7; unclear D gene. Germline lookup yields CDR1 LGHNA and CDR2 YSLEER. The CDR3 covers 15 residues. V was pared by 2 bases and J by 0 bases, with 11 bases between.

The gene calls are TRBV10-3 and TRBJ2-1, with D maybe TRBD2 (6 bases). Germline V gives CDR1 ENHRY, CDR2 SYGVKD. V was shortened by 1 base and J by 2 bases, with 9 bases between the two germline ends. The CDR3 is 15 residues long. The CDR3 region has the DNA TGTGCCATCAGTGAGTTGTGGGAGGCCTACAATGAGCAGTTCTTC. Its protein is CAISELWEAYNEQFF.

The chain is built from TRBV6-6 and TRBJ1-5; D not certain. Germline values: CDR1 MNHNY, CDR2 SVGAGI (reference sequence). The CDR3 sequence is 14 residues long. Deletions cut 4 bases from V and 4 bases from J, with 11 bases between. CDR3 in amino acids: CASSFWETNQPQHF. In DNA form, the CDR3 reads TGTGCCAGCAGTTTCTGGGAAACAAATCAGCCCCAGCATTTT.

The chain employs TRBV19 and TRBJ1-5; 9 positions agree with TRBD1. Trimming cost V 4 bases and J 6 bases; bases outside gene matches: 10. The germline V gene has CDR1 LNHDA and CDR2 SQIVND (reference sequence). This CDR3 has 16 amino acids. CDR3 amino acids: CASSNMDRGNGQPQHF. The CDR3 region has the DNA TGTGCCAGTAGTAACATGGACAGGGGAAATGGTCAGCCCCAGCATTTT.